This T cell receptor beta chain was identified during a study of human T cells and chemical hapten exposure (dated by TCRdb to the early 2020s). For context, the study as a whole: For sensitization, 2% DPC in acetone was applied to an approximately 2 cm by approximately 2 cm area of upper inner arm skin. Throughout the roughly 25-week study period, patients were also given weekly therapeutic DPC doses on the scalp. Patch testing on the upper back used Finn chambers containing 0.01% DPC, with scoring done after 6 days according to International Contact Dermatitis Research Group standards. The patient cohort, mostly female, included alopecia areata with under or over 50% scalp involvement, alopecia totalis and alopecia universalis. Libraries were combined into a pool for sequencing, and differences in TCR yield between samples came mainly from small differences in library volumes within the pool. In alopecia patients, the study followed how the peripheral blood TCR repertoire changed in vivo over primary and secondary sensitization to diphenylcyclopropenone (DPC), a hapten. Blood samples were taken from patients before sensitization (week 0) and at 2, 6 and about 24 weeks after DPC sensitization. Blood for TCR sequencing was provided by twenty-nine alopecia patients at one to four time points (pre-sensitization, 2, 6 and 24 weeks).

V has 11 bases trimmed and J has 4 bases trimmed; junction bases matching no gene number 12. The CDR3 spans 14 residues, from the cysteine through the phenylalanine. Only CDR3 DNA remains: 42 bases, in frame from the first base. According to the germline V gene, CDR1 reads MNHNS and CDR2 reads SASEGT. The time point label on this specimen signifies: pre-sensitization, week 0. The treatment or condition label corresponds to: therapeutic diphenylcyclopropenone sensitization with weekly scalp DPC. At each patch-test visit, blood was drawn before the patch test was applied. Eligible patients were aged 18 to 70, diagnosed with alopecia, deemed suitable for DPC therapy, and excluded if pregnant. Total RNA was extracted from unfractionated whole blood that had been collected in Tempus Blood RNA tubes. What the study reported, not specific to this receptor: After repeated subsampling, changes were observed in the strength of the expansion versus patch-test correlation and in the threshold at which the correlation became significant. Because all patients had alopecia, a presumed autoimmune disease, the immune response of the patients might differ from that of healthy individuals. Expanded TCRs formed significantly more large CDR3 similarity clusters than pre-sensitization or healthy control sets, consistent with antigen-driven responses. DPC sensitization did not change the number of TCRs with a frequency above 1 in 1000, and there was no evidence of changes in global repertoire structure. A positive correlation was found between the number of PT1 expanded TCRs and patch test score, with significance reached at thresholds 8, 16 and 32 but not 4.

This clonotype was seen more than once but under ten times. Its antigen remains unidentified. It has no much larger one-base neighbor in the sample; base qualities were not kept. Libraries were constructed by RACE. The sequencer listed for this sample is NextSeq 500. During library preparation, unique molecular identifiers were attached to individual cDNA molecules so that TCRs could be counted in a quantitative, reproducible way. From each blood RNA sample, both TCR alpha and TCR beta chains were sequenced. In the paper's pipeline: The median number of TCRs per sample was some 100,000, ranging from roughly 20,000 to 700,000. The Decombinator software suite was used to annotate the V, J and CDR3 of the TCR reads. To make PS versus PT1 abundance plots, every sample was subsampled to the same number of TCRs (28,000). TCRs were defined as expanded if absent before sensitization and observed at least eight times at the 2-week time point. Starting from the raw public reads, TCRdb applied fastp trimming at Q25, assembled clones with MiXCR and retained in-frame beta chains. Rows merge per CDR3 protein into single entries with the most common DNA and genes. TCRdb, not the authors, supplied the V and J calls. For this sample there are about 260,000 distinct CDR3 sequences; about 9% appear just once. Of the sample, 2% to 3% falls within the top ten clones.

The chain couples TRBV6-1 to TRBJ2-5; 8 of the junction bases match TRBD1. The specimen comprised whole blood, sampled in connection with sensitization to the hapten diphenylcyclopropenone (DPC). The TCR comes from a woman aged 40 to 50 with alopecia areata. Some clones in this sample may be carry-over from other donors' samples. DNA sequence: TGTGCCTGTTCCCGGACAGGGCACCGAGAGACCCAGTACTTC. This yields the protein CACSRTGHRETQYF.